This T cell receptor beta chain was identified in a study of cytomegalovirus exposure and HLA in healthy donors. Germline V lookup: CDR1 LNHDA, CDR2 SQIVND (reference sequence). Unmatched junction bases numbered 2, after V lost 9 bases and J lost 1 base. This CDR3 comprises 13 residues. This clone came up a few times. The antigen remains unidentified. General study points: Among the sequence variants, a highly shared cluster was likely an artifact of sequencing. For cytomegalovirus status, the classifier reportedly gave diagnoses with high specificity and sensitivity. Later analysis indicated greater clonal expansion among HLA-associated TCR beta chains than among equally common other chains. By HLA locus, TCR association rates varied in a later analysis, with DRB1 showing the most and HLA-C the fewest.

Vbeta (60) and Jbeta (13) primers were used in the PCR. Repertoires were generated with immunoSEQ multiplex PCR, while TCRdb's copy carries only in-frame clones and drops some. This sample yields 120,000 to 150,000 clones, of which more than 75% are seen a single time; 2.5% to 3.5% belongs to the top ten. The sequence came from a female donor in good health and CMV-seronegative. The genes are TRBV19 and TRBJ1-1; 10 bases agree with TRBD1. Material: PBMCs. The CDR3 DNA reads as TGTGCCAGCGGGGACAGGGGGAACACTGAAGCTTTCTTT. The encoded protein is CASGDRGNTEAFF.